The 8 T cell receptor beta chains reported below all come from one sample, sequenced in a study of molecular identifiers for immune sequencing clone quantification. TCRdb re-called the PCR reads through MiXCR, storing one row per CDR3 protein. This repertoire shows approximately 60,000 distinct CDR3 sequences, around a fifth found once; its top ten account for 1.4%. Sequencing was done on a sample of naive CD8+ T cells from blood, with Jurkat cell RNA spiked in. Documented subset: FACS-sorted CD8+CD4-CCR7+CD45RA+ naive T cells. The receptors here all came from a human donor in good health. Some libraries in this study had Jurkat cell RNA spiked in.

With regard to this clonotype: This may come from a read error, since a much larger clone is one base off. The gene calls are TRBV15 and TRBJ2-3; TRBD2 matches at 14 bases. The V gene end was trimmed by 7 bases and the J gene end by 6 bases; junction bases not matched to a gene: 3. CDR3 length: 14 amino acids. Germline loops: CDR1 LNHNV, CDR2 YYDKDF (reference sequence). In DNA, the CDR3 is TGTGCCACCAAGACTAGCGGGAGGGATGATACGCAGTATTTT. This gives the protein CATKTSGRDDTQYF.

This clonotype was seen repeatedly, ten times or more. The V call is TRBV20-1, the J call TRBJ2-1, with TRBD2 matching 10 bases. There are 15 residues in the CDR3. The V gene end was trimmed by 6 bases and the J gene end by 7 bases; junction bases not matched to a gene: 12. Germline-derived CDR1 and CDR2 are DFQATT and SNEGSKA (reference sequence). CDR3 DNA sequence: TGCAGTGCAAGCAGACTTAGCGGGAGGAATAATGAGCAGTTCTTC. Encoded protein: CSASRLSGRNNEQFF.

This clonotype was found many times. The J gene is TRBJ2-1, the V gene TRBV20-1; a weak D match, TRBD1 (6 bases). CDR1 and CDR2 from the germline V gene are DFQATT and SNEGSKA (reference sequence). The CDR3 covers 13 residues. V was cut by 5 bases and J by 8 bases, with 16 bases left in between. The CDR3 sequence: CSADAGVKHEQFF. CDR3 coding DNA: TGCAGTGCTGATGCAGGGGTGAAGCATGAGCAGTTCTTC.

This clonotype was observed many times. The chain links TRBV27 to TRBJ1-5, with D hard to call. Germline CDR1 MNHEY, CDR2 SMNVEV (reference sequence). Trimming shortened V by 5 bases and J by 5 bases, and 10 bases separated the two germline ends. This CDR3 region has 13 residues. The CDR3 DNA is TGTGCCAGCAGTCCTTGGATCGATCAGCCCCAGCATTTT. Protein product: CASSPWIDQPQHF.

This clonotype has ten or more counts. This chain joins TRBV7-2 and TRBJ2-7, with D perhaps matching TRBD2 (5 bases). V shed 8 bases and J shed 3 bases, with 17 bases lying between them. The length of the CDR3 is 14 residues. The germline CDR1 and CDR2 sequences are SGHTA and FQGNSA. CDR3 sequence reads: CASSSGPRGYEQYF. CDR3 coding DNA: TGTGCCAGCTCGTCAGGCCCCCGGGGCTACGAGCAGTACTTC.

This clonotype was recorded at least ten times. This chain uses TRBV3-1 with TRBJ2-3, with unresolved D. Trimming took 9 bases from V and 2 from J, leaving 12 bases between them. The germline V gene has CDR1 LGHDT and CDR2 YNNKEL (reference sequence). There are 13 residues in the CDR3. CDR3 coding DNA: TGTGCCAGTACCGGTAGCCTCACAGATACGCAGTATTTT. Translating gives CASTGSLTDTQYF.

This clonotype was counted many times. V is TRBV7-9 and J is TRBJ2-1; D gene uncertain. Trimming pared 4 bases from V and 4 bases from J, leaving 17 bases between. This CDR3 region has 16 residues. The V gene's germline CDR1 is SEHNR and CDR2 FQNEAQ (reference sequence). The DNA of the CDR3 is TGTGCCAGCAGCTCCCAGAAACCCCTCACTTACAATGAGCAGTTCTTC. Translated: CASSSQKPLTYNEQFF.

This clonotype was seen ten or more times. This CDR3 reads CAISESSTDTQYF. As DNA, the CDR3 is TGTGCCATCAGTGAGAGTAGCACAGATACGCAGTATTTT. V is TRBV10-3 and J is TRBJ2-3; D unresolved. The CDR3 is made up of 13 amino acids. V was pared by 2 bases and J by 0 bases, with 3 bases between. Germline loops: CDR1 ENHRY, CDR2 SYGVKD.